These 21 T cell receptor beta chains were sequenced from one sample in a study of T cell clonality in common variable immunodeficiency. Produced via immunoSEQ multiplex PCR; TCRdb's table is partial and in-frame only. Recorded here are about 74,000 clones, none singletons. Material: peripheral blood mononuclear cells. The receptors were gathered from a person aged 18-69 years in good health.

This clone was recorded many times. The CDR3 end falls 3 residues outside the read, so it is completed with the germline J gene. The chain couples TRBV20-1 to TRBJ1-4, with 7 positions matching TRBD1. The V gene's germline CDR1 is DFQATT and CDR2 SNEGSKA (reference sequence). J was trimmed by 0 bases and V by 6 bases; bases with no gene match: 4. CDR3 length equals 14 residues. CDR3 bases read: TGCAGTGCCGACGACAGGGCAACTAATGAAAAA. It is translated as CSADDRATNEK. The full CDR3 sequence reads CSADDRATNEKLFF.

This clone was recorded many times. The read gets to within 3 residues of the CDR3 end, and the germline J gene fills in the rest. Other DNA sequences from this sample encode an identical CDR3 as well. The rearrangement links TRBV7-2 to TRBJ2-7; 13 bases align to TRBD2. The ends lost 5 bases at V and 2 bases at J; junction bases unmatched: 3. There are 15 residues in the CDR3. Per germline, CDR1 SGHTA and CDR2 FQGNSA. The CDR3 DNA, read in part, is TGTGCCAGCAGCCTGGGACTAGCGGGGACCTACGAG. Amino acid sequence: CASSLGLAGTYE. The CDR3 as a whole reads CASSLGLAGTYEQYF.

This clone was seen many times. The DNA ends 3 residues before the CDR3 does, and the rest of the CDR3 is filled in from the germline J gene. The chain uses TRBV18 and TRBJ2-1; weak D call: TRBD2 (5 bases). Germline lookup yields CDR1 KGHSH and CDR2 LQKENI. The CDR3 is 13 amino acids. The V gene lost 6 bases and the J gene lost 4 bases, with 10 bases spanning the gap. CDR3 bases read: TGTGCCAGCTCCCAAGCGGAATACAATGAG. As protein: CASSQAEYNE. The full CDR3 is CASSQAEYNEQFF.

This clone has at least ten counts. The CDR3 goes on 3 residues after the read ends, and that part is filled in from the germline J gene. The rearrangement uses TRBV5-8 and TRBJ1-5; 8 nucleotides align to TRBD1. This CDR3 contains 15 residues. Germline trimming cut 6 bases from V and 1 base from J; bases unmatched to any gene: 6. Looked up from germline, CDR1 is SGHTS and CDR2 is YDEGEE. Partial CDR3 DNA: TGTGCCAGCAACGGACAGGGTAAAAGCAATCAGCCC. Protein product: CASNGQGKSNQP. The full CDR3 reads CASNGQGKSNQPQHF.

This clone has ten or more counts. The DNA ends 3 residues before the CDR3 does, and the rest of the CDR3 is filled in from the germline J gene. The rearrangement uses TRBV7-9 and TRBJ2-5; 7 nucleotides line up with TRBD1. Germline V CDR1 and CDR2: SEHNR, FQNEAQ (reference sequence). J lost 0 bases, V lost 8 bases, and 6 bases had no gene match. CDR3 length: 14 amino acids. CDR3 bases read: TGTGCCAGCGGGGGACAGCAGTACCAAGAGACC. Protein product: CASGGQQYQET. The whole CDR3 is CASGGQQYQETQYF. The complete variable domain, with remaining parts taken from reference TRBV7-9 and TRBJ2-5, reads DTGVSQNPRHKITKRGQNVTFRCDPISEHNRLYWYRQTLGQGPEFLTYFQNEAQLEKSRLLSDRFSAERPKGSFSTLEIQRTEQGDSAMYLCASGGQQYQETQYFGPGTRLLVL.

This clone was recorded at least ten times. The read falls 3 residues short of the CDR3 end, and the missing part is taken from the germline J gene. The V gene is TRBV7-9, the J gene TRBJ2-7, with TRBD2 matching 7 bases. V lost 5 bases to trimming and J lost 4 bases; unmatched junction nucleotides: 5. Per the germline V gene, CDR1 is SEHNR and CDR2 is FQNEAQ (reference sequence). The CDR3 spans 13 residues. CDR3 DNA (partial): TGTGCCAGCAGCCAAGGACTAGTTTACGAG. Protein sequence: CASSQGLVYE. From start to end, the CDR3 is CASSQGLVYEQYF.

This clone appeared many times. The sequenced CDR3 bases are TGTGCCACCAGCAGAGGACAATCGAATGAAAAA. Translation gives CATSRGQSNEK. The CDR3 reads in full as CATSRGQSNEKLFF. The V call is TRBV15, the J call TRBJ1-4, with D uncertain. Read data end 3 residues before the CDR3 end; the end is taken from the germline J gene. The V and J ends lost 1 base and 5 bases respectively, with 8 bases between them. Per germline, CDR1 LNHNV and CDR2 YYDKDF (reference sequence). This CDR3 comprises 14 residues.

This clone was detected many times. The CDR3 goes on 3 residues after the read ends, and that part is filled in from the germline J gene. The chain uses TRBV7-9 and TRBJ2-3; a weak D match, TRBD1 (6 bases). The CDR3 covers 15 residues. V lost 5 bases to trimming and J lost 2 bases, with 14 bases between them. Looked up from germline, CDR1 is SEHNR and CDR2 is FQNEAQ (reference sequence). CDR3 loop: CASSNLDSPTDTQYF. The sequenced CDR3 bases are TGTGCCAGCAGCAACCTGGACAGCCCCACAGATACG.

In its sample, this clone was seen many times. CDR3 DNA, as far as it was read: TGTGCCAGTAAGAGGCAGGGAAGTCAGCCC. Its protein product is CASKRQGSQP. The full CDR3 protein is CASKRQGSQPQHF. The chain joins TRBV19 to TRBJ1-5; D perhaps matches TRBD1 (5 bases). The read halts 3 residues ahead of the CDR3 end, with the missing end drawn from the germline J gene. Germline V gives CDR1 LNHDA, CDR2 SQIVND (reference sequence). Between the trimmed V and J ends, which lost 7 bases and 6 bases, there was a span of 13 bases. The CDR3 is made up of 13 amino acids.

In this sample, this clone turned up many times. Sequencing ends 3 residues short of the CDR3 end; the germline J gene provides the rest. This sequence joins TRBV7-8 and TRBJ2-5; 7 bases map to TRBD2. Per germline, CDR1 SGHVS and CDR2 FQNEAQ. The CDR3 consists of 13 residues. Trimming at V came to 7 bases and at J to 1 base, leaving 3 bases not matched to a gene. The CDR3 spells CASTPSGQETQYF. The CDR3 DNA, read in part, is TGTGCCAGCACTCCTAGCGGCCAAGAGACC.

This clone was seen ten or more times. Read coverage stops 3 residues before the CDR3 terminus; the germline J gene supplies the remainder. V and J are TRBV7-8 and TRBJ2-5; D may be TRBD1 (6 bases). In germline, CDR1 is SGHVS, CDR2 FQNEAQ. The CDR3 spans 16 residues. V was trimmed by 0 bases and J by 2 bases, leaving 13 bases between them. This CDR3 is CASSLAIGQYQETQYF. CDR3 DNA (partial): TGTGCCAGCAGCTTAGCAATTGGACAGTATCAAGAGACC.

In this sample, this clone turned up many times. The observed sequence ends 3 residues before the CDR3 terminus, with the missing tail filled in from the germline J gene. The chain recombines TRBV20-1 with TRBJ1-4; TRBD1 is a possible D gene (5 bases). CDR1 is DFQATT, CDR2 SNEGSKA, per germline (reference sequence). The ends were cut back, 3 bases at V and 10 bases at J, with 18 bases in the middle. The CDR3 covers 14 residues. CDR3 in amino acids: CSARSGERVGKLFF. The CDR3 DNA, read in part, is TGCAGTGCTAGGTCGGGGGAAAGGGTTGGAAAA.

This clone came up many times. The missing CDR3 end, 3 residues past where the read stops, is filled in from the germline J gene. This chain links TRBV10-3 with TRBJ2-5, with TRBD2 matching 14 bases. CDR1 is ENHRY and CDR2 is SYGVKD in the germline V gene. With 10 bases clipped from V and 4 bases from J, the junction kept 2 bases outside the gene matches. This CDR3 region has 13 residues. The CDR3 DNA, read in part, is TGTGCCAGCGGGACTAGCGGGAGAGAGACC. Translating it yields CASGTSGRET. Given in full, the CDR3 is CASGTSGRETQYF.

The sample holds a few counts of this clone. The observed sequence ends 3 residues before the CDR3 terminus, with the missing tail filled in from the germline J gene. This chain connects TRBV23-1 to TRBJ2-3; the D is unclear. TRBV23-1 is designated an ORF whose function remains uncertain. The CDR3 length is 17 residues. Trimming took off 0 bases at V and 2 bases at J, with 15 bases between the two ends. The CDR3 DNA, read in part, is TGCGCCAGCAGTCAATCGTGGGCGACCGATGACACAGATACG. Translated: CASSQSWATDDTDT. The entire CDR3 sequence reads CASSQSWATDDTDTQYF.

This clone was counted ten times or more. The CDR3 end lies 3 residues beyond the end of the read and is filled in from the germline J gene. The rearrangement uses TRBV18 and TRBJ2-5, with 7 bases that match TRBD1. This CDR3 spans 15 amino acids. CDR1 is KGHSH, CDR2 LQKENI, per germline. V lost 5 bases, J lost 0 bases, and 6 bases stayed unmatched. The DNA read from the CDR3 is TGTGCCAGCTCAGGGGACAGAACGTACCAAGAGACC. This translates into CASSGDRTYQET. The entire CDR3 is CASSGDRTYQETQYF.

This clone was found many times. Relative to the germline gene, one junction end is altered; a read error may explain this. The sequenced fragment ends 3 residues before the CDR3 boundary, so the rest is inferred from the germline J gene. The gene calls are TRBV4-2 and TRBJ2-2, with 10 bases aligning to TRBD1. The length of the CDR3 is 16 residues. CDR1 is LGHNA and CDR2 is YNFKEQ in the germline V gene. The CDR3 is CASSQWTGGNTGELFF. CDR3 DNA (partial): TGCGCCAGCAGCCAGTGGACAGGGGGGAACACCGGGGAG.

This clone showed up many times. The read comes to an end 3 residues before the CDR3 does, leaving the germline J gene to fill in the end. This chain connects TRBV20-1 to TRBJ1-1; 10 bases agree with TRBD1. Germline V gene sequence: CDR1 DFQATT, CDR2 SNEGSKA (reference sequence). The CDR3 length is 18 residues. V was pared by 0 bases and J by 2 bases, with 12 bases of the junction left unmatched. The CDR3 here is CSARDSSGQGGRNTEAFF. Incomplete CDR3 DNA: TGCAGTGCTAGAGACTCATCCGGACAGGGGGGGAGAAACACTGAA.

In this sample, this clone turned up many times. The read ends 3 residues before the CDR3 terminus; that terminus is restored from the germline J gene. V and J are TRBV11-3 and TRBJ2-2, with TRBD1 matching over 7 bases. Trimming removed 1 base from V and 6 bases from J; junction bases left unmatched: 2. This CDR3 comprises 14 residues. Per the germline V gene, CDR1 is SGHNT and CDR2 is YENEEA. Partial CDR3 DNA: TGTGCCAGCAGCTTAGGACAGGGCTCCGGGGAG. This sequence encodes CASSLGQGSGE. The whole CDR3 region reads CASSLGQGSGELFF.

This clone was counted ten times or more. The junction does not match germline at one end; this may be a read error. Sequencing ends 3 residues short of the CDR3 end; the germline J gene provides the rest. The rearrangement links TRBV15 to TRBJ1-5, with 9 bases identical to TRBD1. CDR3 length equals 16 residues. The germline V gene encodes CDR1 LNHNV and CDR2 YYDKDF (reference sequence). CDR3 sequence: CVTSERRDRDRQPQHF. The CDR3 bases that were read are TGTGTCACCAGCGAGAGAAGGGACAGGGACCGTCAGCCC. Based on the CDR3 plus reference TRBV15 and TRBJ1-5, the full variable domain is DAMVIQNPRYQVTQFGKPVTLSCSQTLNHNVMYWYQQKSSQAPKLLFHYYDKDFNNEADTPDNFQSRRPNTSFCFLDIRSPGLGDTAMYLCVTSERRDRDRQPQHFGDGTRLSIL.

This clone was detected ten times or more. The sequence runs out 3 residues before the end of the CDR3; the remainder is reconstructed from the germline J gene. This chain joins TRBV10-3 and TRBJ1-1; 7 nucleotides line up with TRBD1. This CDR3 contains 14 residues. Germline values: CDR1 ENHRY, CDR2 SYGVKD. The V segment lost 6 bases and the J segment 4 bases; nucleotides outside the gene matches: 8. The CDR3 here is CAIRGTGESTEAFF. The sequenced CDR3 bases are TGTGCCATCAGGGGTACAGGGGAGAGCACTGAA.

This clone was found many times. The part of the CDR3 DNA that was read is TGCAGCGGAAGTCCGGGACAGGGGGGCGCCTACGAG. Amino acids: CSGSPGQGGAYE. The entire CDR3 is CSGSPGQGGAYEQYF. The chain employs TRBV29-1 and TRBJ2-7, with 11 bases that match TRBD1. The CDR3 extends 3 residues past the end of the read, so its final part is completed from the germline J gene. CDR1 and CDR2 (germline): SQVTM, ANQGSEA. J lost 2 bases, V lost 7 bases, and 10 bases had no gene match. CDR3 size: 15 residues.